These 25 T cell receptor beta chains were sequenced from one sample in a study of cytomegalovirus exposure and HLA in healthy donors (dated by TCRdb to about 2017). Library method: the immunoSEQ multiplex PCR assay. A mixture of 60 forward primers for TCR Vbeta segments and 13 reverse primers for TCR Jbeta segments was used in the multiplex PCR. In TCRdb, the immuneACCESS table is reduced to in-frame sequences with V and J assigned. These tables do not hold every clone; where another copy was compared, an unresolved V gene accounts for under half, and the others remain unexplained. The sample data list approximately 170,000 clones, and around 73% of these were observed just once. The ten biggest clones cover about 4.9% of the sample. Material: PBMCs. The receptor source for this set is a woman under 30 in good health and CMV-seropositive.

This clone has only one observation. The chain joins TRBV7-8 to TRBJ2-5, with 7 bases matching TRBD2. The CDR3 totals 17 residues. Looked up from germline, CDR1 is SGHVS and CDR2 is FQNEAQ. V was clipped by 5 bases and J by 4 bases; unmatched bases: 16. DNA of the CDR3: TGTGCCAGCAGCCAGCGGGAAAGGAGGCCACTCGCAGAGACCCAGTACTTC. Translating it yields CASSQRERRPLAETQYF.

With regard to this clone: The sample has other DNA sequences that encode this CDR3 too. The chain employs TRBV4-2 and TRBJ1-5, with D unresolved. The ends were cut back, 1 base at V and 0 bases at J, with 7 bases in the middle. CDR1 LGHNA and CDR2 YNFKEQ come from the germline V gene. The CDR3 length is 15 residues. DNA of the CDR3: TGTGCCAGCAGCCAAGTCTCGGGTAGCAATCAGCCCCAGCATTTT. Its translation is CASSQVSGSNQPQHF.

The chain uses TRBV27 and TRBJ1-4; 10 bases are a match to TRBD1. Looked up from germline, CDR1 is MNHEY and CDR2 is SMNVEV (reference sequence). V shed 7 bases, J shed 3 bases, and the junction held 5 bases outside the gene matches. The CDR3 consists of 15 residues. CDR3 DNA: TGTGCCAGCATGACAGGGGGCCCCTCTAATGAAAAACTGTTTTTT. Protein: CASMTGGPSNEKLFF.

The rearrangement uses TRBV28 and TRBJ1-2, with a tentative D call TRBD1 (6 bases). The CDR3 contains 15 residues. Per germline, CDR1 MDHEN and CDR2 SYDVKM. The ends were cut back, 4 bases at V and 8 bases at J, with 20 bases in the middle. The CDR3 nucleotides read TGTGCCAGCAGTTCGGGACAAGGTGATTTTATGGGCTACACCTTC. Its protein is CASSSGQGDFMGYTF.

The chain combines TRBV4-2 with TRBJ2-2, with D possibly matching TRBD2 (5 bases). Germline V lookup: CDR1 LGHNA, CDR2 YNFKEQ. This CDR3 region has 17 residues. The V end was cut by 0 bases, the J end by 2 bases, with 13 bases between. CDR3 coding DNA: TGTGCCAGCAGCCAAGATCAGCGGACTGATAACACCGGGGAGCTGTTTTTT. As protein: CASSQDQRTDNTGELFF.

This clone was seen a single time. The CDR3 region has the DNA TGTGCCAGCAGTTTTCGCGGGGGGGCCGGAGAGACCCAGTACTTC. Translating gives CASSFRGGAGETQYF. The chain employs TRBV28 and TRBJ2-5, with TRBD2 identical over 9 bases. J gave up 4 bases and V 3 bases, and 6 bases lay outside the gene matches. The CDR3 totals 15 residues. Germline values: CDR1 MDHEN, CDR2 SYDVKM.

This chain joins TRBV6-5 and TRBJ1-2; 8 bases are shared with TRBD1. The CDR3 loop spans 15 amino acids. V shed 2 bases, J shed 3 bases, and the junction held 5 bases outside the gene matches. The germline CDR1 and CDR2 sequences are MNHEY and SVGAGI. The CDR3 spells CASSYAGTGDYGYTF. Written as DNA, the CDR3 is TGTGCCAGCAGTTACGCCGGGACAGGCGACTATGGCTACACCTTC.

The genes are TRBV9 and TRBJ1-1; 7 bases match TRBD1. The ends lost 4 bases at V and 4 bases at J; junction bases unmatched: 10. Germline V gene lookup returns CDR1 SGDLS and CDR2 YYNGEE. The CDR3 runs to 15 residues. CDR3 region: CASSLAAAGGTEAFF. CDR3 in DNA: TGTGCCAGCAGCCTAGCGGCCGCAGGGGGCACTGAAGCTTTCTTT.

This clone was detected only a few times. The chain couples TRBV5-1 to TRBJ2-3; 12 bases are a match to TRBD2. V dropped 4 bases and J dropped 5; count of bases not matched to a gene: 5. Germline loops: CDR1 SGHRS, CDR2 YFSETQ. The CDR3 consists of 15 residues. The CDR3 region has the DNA TGCGCCAGCAGCGGTACTAGCGGGGGGCGAGATACGCAGTATTTT. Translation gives CASSGTSGGRDTQYF. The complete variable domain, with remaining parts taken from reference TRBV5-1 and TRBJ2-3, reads KAGVTQTPRYLIKTRGQQVTLSCSPISGHRSVSWYQQTPGQGLQFLFEYFSETQRNKGNFPGRFSGRQFSNSRSEMNVSTLELGDSALYLCASSGTSGGRDTQYFGPGTRLTVL.

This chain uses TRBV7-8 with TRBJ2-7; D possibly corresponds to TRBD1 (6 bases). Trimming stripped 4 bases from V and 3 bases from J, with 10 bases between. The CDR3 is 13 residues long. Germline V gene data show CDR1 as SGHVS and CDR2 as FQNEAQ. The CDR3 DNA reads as TGTGCCAGCAGCTGGGACACCGACTACGAGCAGTACTTC. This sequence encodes CASSWDTDYEQYF.

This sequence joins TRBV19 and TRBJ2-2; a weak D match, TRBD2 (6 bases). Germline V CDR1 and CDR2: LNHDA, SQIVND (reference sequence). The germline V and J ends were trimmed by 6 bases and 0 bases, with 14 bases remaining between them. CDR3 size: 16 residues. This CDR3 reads CASSAFGGSNTGELFF. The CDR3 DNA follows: TGTGCCAGTAGCGCCTTCGGGGGATCGAACACCGGGGAGCTGTTTTTT.

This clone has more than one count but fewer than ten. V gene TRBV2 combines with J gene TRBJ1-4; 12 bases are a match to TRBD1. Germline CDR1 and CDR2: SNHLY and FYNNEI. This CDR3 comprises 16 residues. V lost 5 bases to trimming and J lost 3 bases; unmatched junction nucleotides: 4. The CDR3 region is CASSLRDRGPNEKLFF. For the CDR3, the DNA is TGTGCCAGCAGTTTGAGGGACAGGGGGCCTAATGAAAAACTGTTTTTT.

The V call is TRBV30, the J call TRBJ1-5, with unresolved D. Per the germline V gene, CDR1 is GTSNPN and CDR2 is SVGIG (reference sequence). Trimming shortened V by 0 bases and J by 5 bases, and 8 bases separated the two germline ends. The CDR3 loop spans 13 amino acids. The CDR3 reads CAWSVESDQPQHF. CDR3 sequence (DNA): TGTGCCTGGAGTGTAGAGTCGGATCAGCCCCAGCATTTT.

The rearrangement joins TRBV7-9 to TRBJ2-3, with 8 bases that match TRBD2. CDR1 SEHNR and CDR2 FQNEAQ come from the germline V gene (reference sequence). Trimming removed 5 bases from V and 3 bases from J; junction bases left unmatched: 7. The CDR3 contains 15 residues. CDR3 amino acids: CASSPPGGQTDTQYF. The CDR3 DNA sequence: TGTGCCAGCAGCCCACCGGGGGGGCAGACAGATACGCAGTATTTT.

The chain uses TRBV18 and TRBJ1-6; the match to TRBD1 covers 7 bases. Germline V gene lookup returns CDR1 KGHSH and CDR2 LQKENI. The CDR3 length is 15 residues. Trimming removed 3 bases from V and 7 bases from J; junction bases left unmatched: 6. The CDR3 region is CASSPSGQINSPLHF. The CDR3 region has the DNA TGTGCCAGCTCACCTTCGGGACAGATCAATTCACCCCTCCACTTT.

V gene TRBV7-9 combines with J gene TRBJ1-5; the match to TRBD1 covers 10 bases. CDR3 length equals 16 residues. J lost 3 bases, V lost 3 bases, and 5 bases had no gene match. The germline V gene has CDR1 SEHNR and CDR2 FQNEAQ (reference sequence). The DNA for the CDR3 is TGTGCCAGCAGCTTGGCGGGACAGGGGCCCAATCAGCCCCAGCATTTT. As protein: CASSLAGQGPNQPQHF.

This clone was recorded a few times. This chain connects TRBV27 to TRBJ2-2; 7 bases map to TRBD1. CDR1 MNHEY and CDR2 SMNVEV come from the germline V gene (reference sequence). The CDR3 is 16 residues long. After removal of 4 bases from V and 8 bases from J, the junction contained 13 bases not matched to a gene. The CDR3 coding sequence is TGTGCCAGCAGTTCAGCGACAGGGAGCGAGCCAGGGGAGCTGTTTTTT. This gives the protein CASSSATGSEPGELFF.

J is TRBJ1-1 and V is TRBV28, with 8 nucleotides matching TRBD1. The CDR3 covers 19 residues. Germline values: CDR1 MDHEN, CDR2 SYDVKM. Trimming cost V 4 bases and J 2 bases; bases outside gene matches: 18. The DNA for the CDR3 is TGTGCCAGCAGTTCTGAACACAGGGGGGACTTAATCGGAAACACTGAAGCTTTCTTT. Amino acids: CASSSEHRGDLIGNTEAFF.

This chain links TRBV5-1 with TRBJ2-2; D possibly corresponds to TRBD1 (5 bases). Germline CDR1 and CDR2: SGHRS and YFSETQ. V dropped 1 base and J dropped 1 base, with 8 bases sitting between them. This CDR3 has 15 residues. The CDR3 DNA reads TGCGCCAGCAGCTTGACAGGTTTGAACACCGGGGAGCTGTTTTTT. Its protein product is CASSLTGLNTGELFF.

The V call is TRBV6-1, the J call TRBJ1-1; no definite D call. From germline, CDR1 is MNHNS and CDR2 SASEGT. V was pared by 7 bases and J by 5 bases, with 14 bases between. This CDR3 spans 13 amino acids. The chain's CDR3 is CASNGFEVTEAFF. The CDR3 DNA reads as TGTGCCAGCAATGGGTTTGAGGTGACTGAAGCTTTCTTT.

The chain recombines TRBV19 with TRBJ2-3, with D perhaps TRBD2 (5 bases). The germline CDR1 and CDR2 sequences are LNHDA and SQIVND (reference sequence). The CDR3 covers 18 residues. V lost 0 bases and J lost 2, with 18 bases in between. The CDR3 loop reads CASSIEGRRSVDTDTQYF. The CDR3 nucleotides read TGTGCCAGTAGTATAGAGGGTAGGAGGAGCGTTGACACAGATACGCAGTATTTT.

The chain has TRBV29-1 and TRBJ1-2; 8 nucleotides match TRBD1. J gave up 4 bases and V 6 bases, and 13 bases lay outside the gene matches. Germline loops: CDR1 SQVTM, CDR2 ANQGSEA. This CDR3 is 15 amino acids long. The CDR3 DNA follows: TGCAGCGTCCCGCCCCTGACAGGGGTGACCTATGGCTACACCTTC. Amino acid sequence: CSVPPLTGVTYGYTF.

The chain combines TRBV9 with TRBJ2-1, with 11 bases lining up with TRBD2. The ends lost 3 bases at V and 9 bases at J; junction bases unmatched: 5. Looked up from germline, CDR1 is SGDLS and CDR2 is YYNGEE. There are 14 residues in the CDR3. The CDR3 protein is CASSATSGGGEQFF. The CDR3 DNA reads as TGTGCCAGCAGCGCCACTAGCGGGGGCGGTGAGCAGTTCTTC.

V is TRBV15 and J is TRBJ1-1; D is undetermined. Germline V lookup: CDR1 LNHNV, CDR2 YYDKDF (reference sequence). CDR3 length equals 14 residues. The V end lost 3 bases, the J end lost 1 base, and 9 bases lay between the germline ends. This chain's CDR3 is CATSRAVRNTEAFF. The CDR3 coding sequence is TGTGCCACCAGCAGGGCGGTTAGGAACACTGAAGCTTTCTTT.

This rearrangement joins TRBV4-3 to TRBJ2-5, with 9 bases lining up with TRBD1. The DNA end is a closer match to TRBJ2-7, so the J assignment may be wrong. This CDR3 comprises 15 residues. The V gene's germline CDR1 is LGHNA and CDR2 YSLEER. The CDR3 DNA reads TGCGCCAGCAGCCAAGACGGGACAGGGATCAACGAGCAGTACTTC. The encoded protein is CASSQDGTGINEQYF.